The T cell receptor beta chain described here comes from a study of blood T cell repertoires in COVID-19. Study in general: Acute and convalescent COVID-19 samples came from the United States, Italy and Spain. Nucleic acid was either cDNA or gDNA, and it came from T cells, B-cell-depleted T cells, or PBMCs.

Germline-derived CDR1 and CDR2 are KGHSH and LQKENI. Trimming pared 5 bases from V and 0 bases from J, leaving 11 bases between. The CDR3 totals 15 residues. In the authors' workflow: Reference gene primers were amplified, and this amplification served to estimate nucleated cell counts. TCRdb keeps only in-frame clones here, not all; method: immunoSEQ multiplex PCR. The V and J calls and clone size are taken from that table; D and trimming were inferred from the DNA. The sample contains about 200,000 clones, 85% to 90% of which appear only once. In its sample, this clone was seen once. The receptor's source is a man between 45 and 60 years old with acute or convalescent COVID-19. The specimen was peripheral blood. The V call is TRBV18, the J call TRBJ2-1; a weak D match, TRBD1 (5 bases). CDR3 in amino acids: CASSGDSSSYNEQFF. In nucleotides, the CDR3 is TGTGCCAGCTCAGGCGACAGTAGCTCCTACAATGAGCAGTTCTTC.